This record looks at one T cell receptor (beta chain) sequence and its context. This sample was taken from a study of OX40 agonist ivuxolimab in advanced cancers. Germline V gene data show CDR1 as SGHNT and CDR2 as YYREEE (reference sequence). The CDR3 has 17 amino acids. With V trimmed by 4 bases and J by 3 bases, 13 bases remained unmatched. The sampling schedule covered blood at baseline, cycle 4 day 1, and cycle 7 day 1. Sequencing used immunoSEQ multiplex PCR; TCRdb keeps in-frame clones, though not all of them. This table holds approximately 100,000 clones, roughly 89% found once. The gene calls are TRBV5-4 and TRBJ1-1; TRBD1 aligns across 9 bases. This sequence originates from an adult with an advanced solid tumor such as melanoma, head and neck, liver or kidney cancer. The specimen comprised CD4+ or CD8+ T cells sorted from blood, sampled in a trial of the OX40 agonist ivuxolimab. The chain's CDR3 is CASSTGGRGFGYTEAFF. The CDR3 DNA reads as TGTGCCAGCAGCACAGGGGGCAGGGGCTTCGGGTACACTGAAGCTTTCTTT.